The rows below give T cell receptor beta chains drawn from one sample of a study of PD-1 blockade in classical Hodgkin lymphoma. The data were produced by immunoSEQ multiplex PCR, yet TCRdb's version contains in-frame clones alone and is incomplete. The data show nearly 60,000 clones, more than 85% seen once. This sample comprised peripheral blood mononuclear cells (PBMCs), obtained before the second cycle of nivolumab. These receptors all come from a human donor with classical Hodgkin lymphoma. CDR3s include the opening cysteine and the closing phenylalanine or tryptophan. Size is omitted from some rows. Given values are once, few, many or a class for expanded clones.

CDR3aa | j_gene | abundance | v_gene
CASGTGTWENTIYF | TRBJ1-3 | - | TRBV6-5
CAHGAVSYNSPLHF | TRBJ1-6 | - | TRBV28
CASSPTGGQWMNTEAFF | TRBJ1-1 | - | TRBV7-3
CASSRQPGYQETQYF | TRBJ2-5 | - | TRBV6-5
CASKGRSNQPQHF | TRBJ1-5 | few | TRBV28
CASSVGRRNQPQHF | TRBJ1-5 | - | TRBV7-4
CASSKGVFWGNQPQHF | TRBJ1-5 | - | TRBV21-1
CASSGGYEQYF | TRBJ2-7 | - | TRBV25-1
CASSAGTSGMKRNNEQFF | TRBJ2-1 | - | TRBV9
CASSYWSQGNTEAFF | TRBJ1-1 | - | TRBV6-5
CASSLVGWRVYNEQFF | TRBJ2-1 | - | TRBV11-2
CASSYSTYEQYF | TRBJ2-7 | once | TRBV7-9
CASSPTGTGTNSPLHF | TRBJ1-6 | - | TRBV18
CASSTRDSRSAEQFF | TRBJ2-1 | - | TRBV28
CATQERDMNTEAFF | TRBJ1-1 | - | TRBV13
CASSGDRGTDTQYF | TRBJ2-3 | - | TRBV2
CASTGGWYNEQFF | TRBJ2-1 | - | TRBV28
CASSLTGELFF | TRBJ2-2 | - | TRBV7-9
CASKYRGGADTQYF | TRBJ2-3 | - | TRBV7-3
CASSPQGLNTEAFF | TRBJ1-1 | - | TRBV16
CASSLAAGQAYEQYF | TRBJ2-7 | - | TRBV7-2
CASSAPGTGFLPLHF | TRBJ1-6 | - | TRBV25-1